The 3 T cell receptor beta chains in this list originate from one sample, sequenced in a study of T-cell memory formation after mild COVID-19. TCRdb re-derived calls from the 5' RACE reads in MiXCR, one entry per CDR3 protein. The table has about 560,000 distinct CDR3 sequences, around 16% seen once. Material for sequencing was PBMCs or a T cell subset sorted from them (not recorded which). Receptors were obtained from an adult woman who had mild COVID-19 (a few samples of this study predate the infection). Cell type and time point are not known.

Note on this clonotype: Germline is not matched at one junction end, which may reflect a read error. This CDR3 is CATSRDGALQETQYF. The CDR3 nucleotides read TGTGCCACAAGCAGAGATGGGGCCCTACAAGAGACCCAGTACTTC. The gene calls are TRBV15 and TRBJ2-5, with D possibly TRBD1 on 5 matching bases. Germline lookup yields CDR1 LNHNV and CDR2 YYDKDF (reference sequence). CDR3 size: 15 residues.

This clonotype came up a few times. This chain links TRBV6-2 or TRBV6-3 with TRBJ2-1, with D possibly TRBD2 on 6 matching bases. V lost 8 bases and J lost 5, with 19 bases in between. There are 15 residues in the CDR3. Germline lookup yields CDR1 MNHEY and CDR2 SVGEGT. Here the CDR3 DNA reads TGTGCCAGCTTACCCCGGGACTGGTGGAACAATGAGCAGTTCTTC. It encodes CASLPRDWWNNEQFF.

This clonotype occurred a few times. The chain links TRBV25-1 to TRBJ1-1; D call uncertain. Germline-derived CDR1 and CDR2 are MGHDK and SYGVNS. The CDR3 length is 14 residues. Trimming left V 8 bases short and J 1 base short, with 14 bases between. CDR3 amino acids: CASLQGGRNTEAFF. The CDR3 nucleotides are TGTGCCAGCCTACAAGGAGGGCGGAACACTGAAGCTTTCTTT.